Presented here are 17 T cell receptor beta chains from one specimen sequenced in a study of blood T cell repertoires in COVID-19. Using immunoSEQ multiplex PCR, the repertoire was profiled, and TCRdb retains in-frame clones only, with some absent. The table includes 25,000 or so clones, around 90% detected once. Material for sequencing was peripheral blood. The origin of the receptors is a woman between 45 and 65 years old with active COVID-19.

J is TRBJ1-1 and V is TRBV29-1; 10 nucleotides agree with TRBD1. This CDR3 is 14 amino acids long. The germline gives CDR1 SQVTM, CDR2 ANQGSEA. The V gene end was trimmed by 7 bases and the J gene end by 0 bases; junction bases not matched to a gene: 5. The CDR3 sequence: CSAGQGEMNTEAFF. CDR3 coding DNA: TGCAGCGCCGGACAGGGGGAAATGAACACTGAAGCTTTCTTT. The full variable domain, with the rest looked up from reference TRBV29-1 and TRBJ1-1, is SAVISQKPSRDICQRGTSLTIQCQVDSQVTMMFWYRQQPGQSLTLIATANQGSEATYESGFVIDKFPISRPNLTFSTLTVSNMSPEDSSIYLCSAGQGEMNTEAFFGQGTRLTVV.

The rearrangement uses TRBV24-1 and TRBJ2-5; 7 nucleotides align to TRBD1. Trimming took 4 bases from V and 2 from J; bases not matched to a gene: 6. CDR3 length: 15 amino acids. CDR1 and CDR2 (germline): KGHDR, SFDVKD. The CDR3 nucleotides read TGTGCCACCAGTGACCCTGGGACAGCGCAAGAGACCCAGTACTTC. Amino acid sequence: CATSDPGTAQETQYF.

V usage is TRBV5-1 and J usage is TRBJ2-1; 8 positions agree with TRBD2. Losses at the gene ends were 4 bases for V and 2 bases for J; bases not matched to a gene: 2. Germline V CDR1 and CDR2: SGHRS, YFSETQ. CDR3 size: 14 residues. The CDR3 is CASSVSGTYNEQFF. The CDR3 nucleotides are TGCGCCAGCAGCGTTAGCGGGACCTACAATGAGCAGTTCTTC.

This sequence joins TRBV7-9 and TRBJ2-7; 7 nucleotides align to TRBD1. This CDR3 has 14 amino acids. Germline CDR1 SEHNR, CDR2 FQNEAQ (reference sequence). The trim removed 5 bases at V and 0 bases at J, leaving 4 bases unmatched. CDR3 bases: TGTGCCAGCAGCATGGGGACAGTCTCCTACGAGCAGTACTTC. Translated: CASSMGTVSYEQYF. The full variable domain, completed using reference TRBV7-9 and TRBJ2-7, is DTGVSQNPRHKITKRGQNVTFRCDPISEHNRLYWYRQTLGQGPEFLTYFQNEAQLEKSRLLSDRFSAERPKGSFSTLEIQRTEQGDSAMYLCASSMGTVSYEQYFGPGTRLTVT.

The J gene is TRBJ2-1, the V gene TRBV9; the match to TRBD2 covers 8 bases. The germline V gene has CDR1 SGDLS and CDR2 YYNGEE. J lost 5 bases, V lost 2 bases, and 6 bases had no gene match. The CDR3 is 15 residues long. CDR3 region: CASSVSGRADNEQFF. In DNA form, the CDR3 reads TGTGCCAGCAGCGTTTCCGGGAGGGCAGACAATGAGCAGTTCTTC.

The CDR3 loop reads CASSPTSGSVSEQFF. In DNA, the CDR3 is TGTGCCAGCAGTCCGACTAGCGGGAGTGTCAGTGAGCAGTTCTTC. V and J are TRBV9 and TRBJ2-1; 12 bases map to TRBD2. CDR1 and CDR2 from the germline V gene are SGDLS and YYNGEE. This CDR3 region has 15 residues. Trimming cost V 5 bases and J 9 bases; bases outside gene matches: 9. Drawing the rest from reference TRBV9 and TRBJ2-1, the complete variable domain is DSGVTQTPKHLITATGQRVTLRCSPRSGDLSVYWYQQSLDQGLQFLIQYYNGEERAKGNILERFSAQQFPDLHSELNLSSLELGDSALYFCASSPTSGSVSEQFFGPGTRLTVL.

The chain couples TRBV7-9 to TRBJ2-1, with 15 bases lining up with TRBD2. V lost 4 bases, J lost 7 bases, and 5 bases stayed unmatched. CDR1 and CDR2 (germline): SEHNR, FQNEAQ (reference sequence). This CDR3 has 16 residues. The CDR3 region has the DNA TGTGCCAGCAGCTCTAACGGGACTAGCGGGAGGAATGAGCAGTTCTTC. It codes for CASSSNGTSGRNEQFF.

The chain carries TRBV5-1 and TRBJ1-2; tentatively, D is TRBD1 (5 bases). The CDR3 consists of 12 residues. Germline CDR1 reads SGHRS; CDR2 reads YFSETQ. V was shortened by 3 bases and J by 8 bases, with 11 bases between the two germline ends. The CDR3 region is CASSSRGSGYTF. CDR3 sequence (DNA): TGCGCCAGCAGCTCAAGGGGCAGCGGCTACACCTTC.

This rearrangement joins TRBV15 to TRBJ1-1; D gene uncertain. V lost 8 bases to trimming and J lost 2 bases, with 12 bases between them. Germline values: CDR1 LNHNV, CDR2 YYDKDF (reference sequence). CDR3 size: 13 residues. The CDR3 bases are TGTGCCACCGGAACAGAAGTTAACACTGAAGCTTTCTTT. Its protein is CATGTEVNTEAFF.

The V gene is TRBV5-1, the J gene TRBJ1-2; 9 bases map to TRBD1. CDR3 length: 17 residues. V lost 4 bases, J lost 5 bases, and 15 bases stayed unmatched. Per germline, CDR1 SGHRS and CDR2 YFSETQ. The DNA for the CDR3 is TGCGCCAGCAGCCCATCTCAACCGACAGGGGGTGGTTATGGCTACACCTTC. Protein sequence: CASSPSQPTGGGYGYTF. Full variable domain (missing parts from reference TRBV5-1 and TRBJ1-2): KAGVTQTPRYLIKTRGQQVTLSCSPISGHRSVSWYQQTPGQGLQFLFEYFSETQRNKGNFPGRFSGRQFSNSRSEMNVSTLELGDSALYLCASSPSQPTGGGYGYTFGSGTRLTVV.

In its sample, this clone was seen a few times. This sequence joins TRBV10-3 and TRBJ1-2; 9 positions match TRBD1. Germline lookup yields CDR1 ENHRY and CDR2 SYGVKD. CDR3 length equals 15 residues. Trimming took 0 bases from V and 5 from J; bases not matched to a gene: 4. This CDR3 reads CAISESTGGGYGYTF. DNA of the CDR3: TGTGCCATCAGTGAGTCGACAGGGGGAGGATATGGCTACACCTTC.

This rearrangement joins TRBV3-1 (or the pseudogene TRBV3-2) to TRBJ1-3; 7 nucleotides align to TRBD1. The CDR3 is made up of 14 amino acids. V lost 1 base to trimming and J lost 4 bases; unmatched junction nucleotides: 1. Germline V CDR1 and CDR2: LGHDT, YNNKEL (reference sequence). CDR3 amino acids: CASSQADRGNTIYF. The CDR3 coding sequence is TGTGCCAGCAGCCAAGCGGACAGGGGAAACACCATATATTTT.

The gene calls are TRBV3-1 (or the pseudogene TRBV3-2) and TRBJ2-3; 9 bases agree with TRBD2. CDR1 is LGHDT, CDR2 YNNKEL, per germline (reference sequence). The CDR3 extends over 17 amino acids. V trimming: 4 bases; J trimming: 6 bases; junction bases outside the gene matches: 14. The CDR3, as DNA: TGTGCCAGCAGCCGAGATCCCGGGACTAGCCGTACGGATACGCAGTATTTT. It is translated as CASSRDPGTSRTDTQYF.

The chain uses TRBV28 and TRBJ2-3; 7 nucleotides agree with TRBD1. Per the germline V gene, CDR1 is MDHEN and CDR2 is SYDVKM. The CDR3 spans 17 residues. The trim removed 5 bases at V and 2 bases at J, leaving 13 bases unmatched. The CDR3 region has the DNA TGTGCCAGCAGTCACCGATCCGGGACAGAGGACACAGATACGCAGTATTTT. It codes for CASSHRSGTEDTDTQYF.

The chain recombines TRBV7-9 with TRBJ2-3; possible D gene TRBD2, 5 bases. V was clipped by 4 bases and J by 6 bases, with 11 bases between them. There are 13 residues in the CDR3. Germline V gives CDR1 SEHNR, CDR2 FQNEAQ (reference sequence). CDR3 sequence: CASSSVGVDTQYF. The CDR3, as DNA: TGTGCCAGCAGCTCTGTGGGAGTGGATACGCAGTATTTT.

The rearrangement links TRBV2 to TRBJ1-2; D uncertain. The CDR3 is 13 amino acids. V lost 6 bases and J lost 5, with 13 bases in between. CDR1 and CDR2 from the germline V gene are SNHLY and FYNNEI. The CDR3 DNA reads TGTGCCAGCAGCCCCAGGCGCCATTATGGCTACACCTTC. Protein product: CASSPRRHYGYTF. Based on the CDR3 plus reference TRBV2 and TRBJ1-2, the full variable domain is EPEVTQTPSHQVTQMGQEVILRCVPISNHLYFYWYRQILGQKVEFLVSFYNNEISEKSEIFDDQFSVERPDGSNFTLKIRSTKLEDSAMYFCASSPRRHYGYTFGSGTRLTVV.

Concerning this clone itself: In this CDR3 the conserved last residue, phenylalanine or tryptophan, is missing, so a read error is likely. It is unclear where the CDR3 begins or ends on the DNA, so no DNA is shown, and the CDR3 is as TCRdb lists it. The V gene is TRBV15, the J gene TRBJ1-1; TRBD1, the table's D call, lacks a check against the DNA. The CDR3 region is 15 residues in length, termini included. Germline V CDR1 and CDR2: LNHNV, YYDKDF (reference sequence). The chain's CDR3 is CATSRELMVGQGAFL.